These 10 T cell receptor beta chains were all obtained from the same sample, sequenced in a study of shared clonotypes between healthy human individuals. Assay used: immunoSEQ multiplex PCR; TCRdb lists only in-frame clones, some missing. This sample has about 2.1 million clones; over 85% occur once, and the top ten carry around 1.7%. CD45RO-negative CD8 cells positively selected for CCR7 made up the naive population, which excluded terminally differentiated effector memory CD45RA+ cells. Sequencing was done on a sample of naive CD8+ T cells from PBMCs. All receptors derive from a man aged 18 to 30 in good health. Some clones in this sample may be carry-over from other donors' samples.

The chain joins TRBV4-1 to TRBJ2-1; D unresolved. CDR3 length: 15 residues. Germline CDR1 MGHRA, CDR2 YSYEKL. The V end lost 0 bases, the J end lost 8 bases, and 14 bases lay between the germline ends. The CDR3 reads CASSQDRGRSYEQFF. The CDR3 DNA follows: TGCGCCAGCAGCCAAGATCGAGGTCGAAGCTATGAGCAGTTCTTC.

V usage is TRBV7-9 and J usage is TRBJ2-5, with a tentative D call TRBD1 (6 bases). The ends were cut back, 6 bases at V and 7 bases at J, with 12 bases in the middle. Germline values: CDR1 SEHNR, CDR2 FQNEAQ (reference sequence). The CDR3 extends over 12 amino acids. The chain's CDR3 is CASSLGGVTQYF. In DNA, the CDR3 is TGTGCCAGCAGTCTAGGGGGAGTGACCCAGTACTTC.

V and J are TRBV5-5 and TRBJ2-7; TRBD1 matches at 9 bases. Germline loops: CDR1 SGHKS, CDR2 YYEKEE (reference sequence). V was pared by 4 bases and J by 4 bases, with 6 bases of the junction left unmatched. The CDR3 extends over 14 amino acids. Here the CDR3 reads CASSLWTGDYEQYF. CDR3 bases: TGTGCCAGCAGCCTCTGGACAGGGGATTACGAGCAGTACTTC.

J is TRBJ1-5 and V is TRBV28; D unresolved. Germline V gene sequence: CDR1 MDHEN, CDR2 SYDVKM. Trimming stripped 6 bases from V and 7 bases from J, with 19 bases between. The CDR3 has 15 residues. The CDR3 sequence: CASSYPSWGSQPQHF. CDR3 in DNA: TGTGCCAGCAGCTACCCATCCTGGGGATCCCAGCCCCAGCATTTT. The whole variable domain, filled in from reference TRBV28 and TRBJ1-5, reads DVKVTQSSRYLVKRTGEKVFLECVQDMDHENMFWYRQDPGLGLRLIYFSYDVKMKEKGDIPEGYSVSREKKERFSLILESASTNQTSMYLCASSYPSWGSQPQHFGDGTRLSIL.

In the case of this clone: This sample includes further DNA sequences coding for the same CDR3. The chain uses TRBV5-1 and TRBJ2-7; 7 bases fit TRBD2. The germline V gene encodes CDR1 SGHRS and CDR2 YFSETQ. The CDR3 runs to 14 residues. The V and J ends lost 0 bases and 2 bases, in that order; junction bases with no gene match: 2. In DNA, the CDR3 is TGCGCCAGCAGCTTGGCTAGCGGTACCTACGAGCAGTACTTC. Translation: CASSLASGTYEQYF.

This chain connects TRBV19 to TRBJ2-3; 8 bases match TRBD1. CDR1 is LNHDA and CDR2 is SQIVND in the germline V gene (reference sequence). The CDR3 sequence is 14 residues long. The V gene end was trimmed by 6 bases and the J gene end by 0 bases; junction bases not matched to a gene: 2. This CDR3 reads CASSWDRSTDTQYF. DNA of the CDR3: TGTGCCAGTAGCTGGGACAGGAGCACAGATACGCAGTATTTT.

The chain joins TRBV13 to TRBJ2-7, with a weak D call TRBD2 (6 bases). There are 13 residues in the CDR3. The V and J ends lost 5 bases and 6 bases respectively, with 14 bases between them. From germline, CDR1 is PRHDT and CDR2 FYEKMQ (reference sequence). In DNA, the CDR3 is TGTGCCAGCAGCCCGGAGGGCCGAGGCGAGCAGTACTTC. Translating gives CASSPEGRGEQYF. The whole variable domain, remainder taken from reference TRBV13 and TRBJ2-7, is AAGVIQSPRHLIKEKRETATLKCYPIPRHDTVYWYQQGPGQDPQFLISFYEKMQSDKGSIPDRFSAQQFSDYHSELNMSSLELGDSALYFCASSPEGRGEQYFGPGTRLTVT.

The chain is built from TRBV19 and TRBJ2-3; D call uncertain. CDR3 size: 13 residues. V was clipped by 3 bases and J by 4 bases, with 8 bases between them. Per the germline V gene, CDR1 is LNHDA and CDR2 is SQIVND (reference sequence). The CDR3 nucleotides are TGTGCCAGTAGTATCCACACCGCAGATACGCAGTATTTT. Its protein is CASSIHTADTQYF.

This chain joins TRBV19 and TRBJ2-5; 10 nucleotides agree with TRBD1. The V segment lost 5 bases and the J segment 1 base; nucleotides outside the gene matches: 7. The CDR3 totals 16 residues. The germline CDR1 and CDR2 sequences are LNHDA and SQIVND (reference sequence). The CDR3, as DNA: TGTGCCAGTAGTGAGCGGACAGGGGGAATCCAAGAGACCCAGTACTTC. Its protein is CASSERTGGIQETQYF.

The chain is built from TRBV28 and TRBJ2-7; 8 nucleotides match TRBD1. This CDR3 has 16 amino acids. Per germline, CDR1 MDHEN and CDR2 SYDVKM. V dropped 4 bases and J dropped 0; count of bases not matched to a gene: 8. DNA for the CDR3: TGTGCCAGCAGTTCGATGCAGGGGGCGAGCTCCTACGAGCAGTACTTC. Amino acid sequence: CASSSMQGASSYEQYF.